These T cell receptor beta chains were read from a single sample in a study of T-cell memory formation after mild COVID-19. One entry per CDR3 protein results from TCRdb running MiXCR on the 5' RACE reads. The sample lists about 470,000 distinct CDR3 sequences; over 15% were seen once. Sequencing was performed on PBMCs or a T cell subset sorted from them (not recorded which). The receptors here all came from an adult woman who had mild COVID-19 (a few samples of this study predate the infection). Cell type and time point are not known. Each CDR3 is given with its conserved first and last residue. The D gene is left open where the match is weak. Size values are once, few and many counts, or a class for expanded clones, and some rows have none.

j_call: TRBJ2-1
v_call: TRBV7-3
d_call: NA
clone_size: NA
cdr3_nt: TGTGCCAGCAGCGTAGACAGACGCACCTACAATGAGCAGTTCTTC
cdr3_aa: CASSVDRRTYNEQFF

j_call: TRBJ2-1
v_call: TRBV12-3/TRBV12-4
d_call: TRBD2
clone_size: NA
cdr3_nt: TGTGCCAGCAGTTGGGGACTAGCAATCAATGAGCAGTTCTTC
cdr3_aa: CASSWGLAINEQFF

j_call: TRBJ2-5
v_call: TRBV18
d_call: NA
clone_size: NA
cdr3_nt: TGTGCCAGCTCACCACCGGGGGCGTCTCGCCAAGAGACCCAGTACTTC
cdr3_aa: CASSPPGASRQETQYF

j_call: TRBJ2-3
v_call: TRBV7-9
d_call: TRBD2
clone_size: NA
cdr3_nt: TGTGCCAGCAGCGAGTCTAGCGGGGGATTAGATACGCAGTATTTT
cdr3_aa: CASSESSGGLDTQYF

j_call: TRBJ1-1
v_call: TRBV12-3/TRBV12-4
d_call: NA
clone_size: many
cdr3_nt: TGTGCCAGCAGCTTTGGAGACACTGAAGCTTTCTTT
cdr3_aa: CASSFGDTEAFF

j_call: TRBJ2-3
v_call: TRBV2
d_call: TRBD2
clone_size: NA
cdr3_nt: TGTGCCAGGGGGACTATCAGCACAGATACGCAGTATTTT
cdr3_aa: CARGTISTDTQYF

j_call: TRBJ2-7
v_call: TRBV6-7
d_call: TRBD2
clone_size: few
cdr3_nt: TGTGCCAGCAGTTACCCGGGACTAGGGGCCTACGAGCAGTACTTC
cdr3_aa: CASSYPGLGAYEQYF

j_call: TRBJ2-1
v_call: TRBV7-3
d_call: TRBD2
clone_size: NA
cdr3_nt: TGTGCCAGCAGCTCCGGACTAGCGTTCGCGAATGAGCAGTTCTTC
cdr3_aa: CASSSGLAFANEQFF

j_call: TRBJ1-1
v_call: TRBV27
d_call: NA
clone_size: NA
cdr3_nt: TGTGCCAGCAGTAGACGGGCCCCAGGCACTGAAGCTTTCTTT
cdr3_aa: CASSRRAPGTEAFF

j_call: TRBJ2-7
v_call: TRBV4-3
d_call: TRBD1
clone_size: NA
cdr3_nt: TGCGCCAGCAGCCAAGAAGGACAGGCCGCCTACGAGCAGTACTTC
cdr3_aa: CASSQEGQAAYEQYF

j_call: TRBJ1-2
v_call: TRBV6-5
d_call: NA
clone_size: NA
cdr3_nt: TGTGCCAGCAGTTACCGGCAGGTGGGAAGAGGCTACACCTTC
cdr3_aa: CASSYRQVGRGYTF

j_call: TRBJ1-1
v_call: TRBV19
d_call: NA
clone_size: few
cdr3_nt: TGTGCCAGTAGTCTGGGATCGAGCACTGAAGCTTTCTTT
cdr3_aa: CASSLGSSTEAFF

j_call: TRBJ1-5
v_call: TRBV19
d_call: NA
clone_size: NA
cdr3_nt: TGTGCCAGTAGTATGGGTTCGGGAACCTATAGCAATCAGCCCCAGCATTTT
cdr3_aa: CASSMGSGTYSNQPQHF

j_call: TRBJ1-2
v_call: TRBV6-1
d_call: NA
clone_size: NA
cdr3_nt: TGTGCCAGCAGTGAATATCTCGGCGGCAACTATGGCTACACCTTC
cdr3_aa: CASSEYLGGNYGYTF

j_call: TRBJ1-6
v_call: TRBV12-3/TRBV12-4
d_call: TRBD1
clone_size: NA
cdr3_nt: TGTGCCAGCATGTTCCTTTTGGGACAGACGGCGTTCGGTAATTCACCCCTCCACTTT
cdr3_aa: CASMFLLGQTAFGNSPLHF

j_call: TRBJ2-7
v_call: TRBV6-2/TRBV6-3
d_call: NA
clone_size: few
cdr3_nt: TGTGCCAGCAGTTACAATGTTATCTACGAGCAGTACTTC
cdr3_aa: CASSYNVIYEQYF

j_call: TRBJ1-1
v_call: TRBV4-1
d_call: NA
clone_size: few
cdr3_nt: TGCGCCAGCAGCCAAGGCCGCGGGCCTACTGAAGCTTTCTTT
cdr3_aa: CASSQGRGPTEAFF

j_call: TRBJ2-1
v_call: TRBV7-3
d_call: TRBD1
clone_size: many
cdr3_nt: TGTGCCAGCAGCTTTTTAGGGACAGGGAGCAATGAGCAGTTCTTC
cdr3_aa: CASSFLGTGSNEQFF

j_call: TRBJ2-5
v_call: TRBV20-1
d_call: NA
clone_size: few
cdr3_nt: TGCAGTGCCCTAAGGAGGGGATACAGGGTTGACCAAGAGACCCAGTACTTC
cdr3_aa: CSALRRGYRVDQETQYF

j_call: TRBJ1-2
v_call: TRBV7-9
d_call: NA
clone_size: NA
cdr3_nt: TGTGCCAGCAGCCCGAAAAACTATGGCTACACCTTC
cdr3_aa: CASSPKNYGYTF

j_call: TRBJ2-7
v_call: TRBV6-1
d_call: NA
clone_size: NA
cdr3_nt: TGTGCCAGCACCGAGGGGGTGGGTGTGTCCTACGAGCAGTACTTC
cdr3_aa: CASTEGVGVSYEQYF

j_call: TRBJ2-2
v_call: TRBV11-2
d_call: TRBD2
clone_size: few
cdr3_nt: TGTGCCAGCAGCTTGAGGCTAGCGGGAGGTGCCGGGGAGCTGTTTTTT
cdr3_aa: CASSLRLAGGAGELFF

j_call: TRBJ1-2
v_call: TRBV5-1
d_call: NA
clone_size: NA
cdr3_nt: TGCGCCAGCAGCTTGCCACGGACGTCCTATGGCTACACCTTC
cdr3_aa: CASSLPRTSYGYTF

j_call: TRBJ2-1
v_call: TRBV9
d_call: NA
clone_size: NA
cdr3_nt: TGTGCCAGCAGCGCCGGCAGCCGGGATGAGCAGTTCTTC
cdr3_aa: CASSAGSRDEQFF

j_call: TRBJ2-2
v_call: TRBV20-1
d_call: TRBD1
clone_size: few
cdr3_nt: TGCAGTGCTAGAGATCCCCGGACAGGGGAGGCCGGGGAGCTGTTTTTT
cdr3_aa: CSARDPRTGEAGELFF

j_call: TRBJ2-1
v_call: TRBV7-9
d_call: TRBD1
clone_size: NA
cdr3_nt: TGTGCCAGCAGCTCCCTTTCCGGGACAGAATACAATGAGCAGTTCTTC
cdr3_aa: CASSSLSGTEYNEQFF

j_call: TRBJ2-5
v_call: TRBV5-1
d_call: NA
clone_size: few
cdr3_nt: TGCGCCAGCAGCAGTCAGGGTCTTGAGACCCAGTACTTC
cdr3_aa: CASSSQGLETQYF

j_call: TRBJ2-2
v_call: TRBV3-1
d_call: NA
clone_size: NA
cdr3_nt: TGTGCCAGCAGCCAAGACACCTTAAGCACGGGGGAGCTGTTTTTT
cdr3_aa: CASSQDTLSTGELFF

j_call: TRBJ2-3
v_call: TRBV24-1
d_call: NA
clone_size: NA
cdr3_nt: TGTGCCACCAGTGATCCCCGGGACTCTGGAGTCGCAGATACGCAGTATTTT
cdr3_aa: CATSDPRDSGVADTQYF

j_call: TRBJ2-7
v_call: TRBV20-1
d_call: NA
clone_size: NA
cdr3_nt: TGCAGTGTGGGCAGGGGTGCCTACGAGCAGTACTTC
cdr3_aa: CSVGRGAYEQYF

j_call: TRBJ1-2
v_call: TRBV4-1
d_call: TRBD1
clone_size: few
cdr3_nt: TGCGCCAGCAGCCAAGGACAGGGAGCCTATGGCTACACCTTC
cdr3_aa: CASSQGQGAYGYTF

j_call: TRBJ2-3
v_call: TRBV7-2
d_call: TRBD2
clone_size: NA
cdr3_nt: TGTGCCAGCAGCCGAAGACTAGCGGGAGACACAGATACGCAGTATTTT
cdr3_aa: CASSRRLAGDTDTQYF

j_call: TRBJ2-7
v_call: TRBV18
d_call: TRBD2
clone_size: few
cdr3_nt: TGTGCCAGCTCCGGGACTAGCGGACCCTACGAGCAGTACTTC
cdr3_aa: CASSGTSGPYEQYF

j_call: TRBJ1-4
v_call: TRBV7-9
d_call: NA
clone_size: few
cdr3_nt: TGTGCCAGCAGCCCGGGGTCGGCTAATGAAAAACTGTTTTTT
cdr3_aa: CASSPGSANEKLFF

j_call: TRBJ2-5
v_call: TRBV3-1
d_call: TRBD2
clone_size: few
cdr3_nt: TGTGCCAGCAGCCAAGGCTTGGCGGGGGGCCGGGAGACCCAGTACTTC
cdr3_aa: CASSQGLAGGRETQYF

j_call: TRBJ2-5
v_call: TRBV7-6
d_call: NA
clone_size: many
cdr3_nt: TGTGCCAGCAGTCCCCGGGAGACCCAGTACTTC
cdr3_aa: CASSPRETQYF

j_call: TRBJ1-2
v_call: TRBV18
d_call: NA
clone_size: NA
cdr3_nt: TGTGCCAGCTCCCCCTTACCAACAGCCTCCCCCCGGGATGGCTACACCTTC
cdr3_aa: CASSPLPTASPRDGYTF